This is a list of T cell receptor beta chains from one sample in a study of shared clonotypes between healthy human individuals. TCRdb's table, derived via immunoSEQ multiplex PCR, lists solely in-frame clones and lacks some. Here the sample spans approximately 530,000 clones, 90% to 97% being singletons. The sequenced sample consisted of naive CD4+ T cells sorted from blood. The receptors stem from a woman in her twenties or thirties in good health. Both conserved end residues are part of each CDR3. Each record gives: clone size, D gene, V gene, J gene, CDR3 DNA, CDR3 protein. A D gene is named only where the DNA matches it firmly. Clone size is given for some rows only: seen once, a few or many times, or a class if the clone is expanded.

clone_size: few; d_call: TRBD1; v_call: TRBV6-6; j_call: TRBJ1-2; cdr3_nt: TGTGCCAGCAGAGAGGCGGGACAGCTCTATGGCTACACCTTC; cdr3_aa: CASREAGQLYGYTF
clone_size: NA; d_call: NA; v_call: TRBV5-4; j_call: TRBJ2-4; cdr3_nt: TGTGCCAGCAGTAAAAGACAGGCAGGGGCCAAAAACATTCAGTACTTC; cdr3_aa: CASSKRQAGAKNIQYF
clone_size: NA; d_call: NA; v_call: TRBV27; j_call: TRBJ1-5; cdr3_nt: TGTGCCAGCAGTTTAGAGGGGAGAAGCAATCAGCCCCAGCATTTT; cdr3_aa: CASSLEGRSNQPQHF
clone_size: NA; d_call: NA; v_call: TRBV18; j_call: TRBJ2-6; cdr3_nt: TGTGCCAGCTCACTGAGTAGGGGGGCCAACGTCCTGACTTTC; cdr3_aa: CASSLSRGANVLTF
clone_size: few; d_call: NA; v_call: TRBV6-6; j_call: TRBJ1-5; cdr3_nt: TGTGCCAGCAGTTACTCCGAAAGGTATCAGCCCCAGCATTTT; cdr3_aa: CASSYSERYQPQHF
clone_size: NA; d_call: NA; v_call: TRBV27; j_call: TRBJ1-5; cdr3_nt: TGTGCCAGCAGTTCTTTCGGGCAGCCCGAAGTATCGCCCCAGCATTTT; cdr3_aa: CASSSFGQPEVSPQHF
clone_size: NA; d_call: NA; v_call: TRBV7-8; j_call: TRBJ2-2; cdr3_nt: TGTGCCAGCAGCTTAGGGGCGGCCGCGAACACCGGGGAGCTGTTTTTT; cdr3_aa: CASSLGAAANTGELFF
clone_size: NA; d_call: NA; v_call: TRBV19; j_call: TRBJ1-2; cdr3_nt: TGTGCCAGTAGTATTGGGACTGGCGGCTACACCTTC; cdr3_aa: CASSIGTGGYTF
clone_size: NA; d_call: TRBD1; v_call: TRBV5-1; j_call: TRBJ1-5; cdr3_nt: TGCGCCAGCAGCCCGGCCCAGGGGGCGCGTCAGCCCCAGCATTTT; cdr3_aa: CASSPAQGARQPQHF
clone_size: NA; d_call: TRBD2; v_call: TRBV4-1; j_call: TRBJ2-7; cdr3_nt: TGCGCCAGCAGCCAAGAACGGGAGCTAGCGGGAAAATCGGACCAGTACTTC; cdr3_aa: CASSQERELAGKSDQYF
clone_size: NA; d_call: NA; v_call: TRBV7-6; j_call: TRBJ2-5; cdr3_nt: TGTGCCAGCAGCTTGGGGGGCTCGGAGACCCAGTACTTC; cdr3_aa: CASSLGGSETQYF
clone_size: once; d_call: TRBD1; v_call: TRBV2; j_call: TRBJ1-2; cdr3_nt: TGTGCCGGAAAACCGGGACAGGGGGCGAGGGGCTACACCTTC; cdr3_aa: CAGKPGQGARGYTF
clone_size: NA; d_call: NA; v_call: TRBV27; j_call: TRBJ2-2; cdr3_nt: TGTGCCAGCAGTTTATCGTATAACTCCGGGGAGCTGTTTTTT; cdr3_aa: CASSLSYNSGELFF
clone_size: NA; d_call: TRBD2; v_call: TRBV11-2; j_call: TRBJ2-1; cdr3_nt: TGTGCCAGCAGCTTAGCTAGCGGGAGAGTGAATGAGCAGTTCTTC; cdr3_aa: CASSLASGRVNEQFF
clone_size: NA; d_call: NA; v_call: TRBV11-2; j_call: TRBJ2-7; cdr3_nt: TGTGCCAGCAGCTCTGGGGGGGAGCAGTACTTC; cdr3_aa: CASSSGGEQYF